This T cell receptor (beta chain) was documented in a study of shared clonotypes between healthy human individuals. As for the study in general: There were three CD4 naive, three CD4 memory, two CD8 naive and one CD8 memory plates per donor. Study results and caveats: Non-shared clonotypes displayed generation probabilities falling below those of clonotypes present in all four donors.

The CDR3 extends over 16 amino acids. Germline-derived CDR1 and CDR2 are SGHTA and FQGNSA. V was pared by 4 bases and J by 3 bases, with 10 bases of the junction left unmatched. The naive CD8 fraction comprised CD45RO-negative cells positively selected for CCR7 and excluded terminally differentiated effector memory CD45RA+ cells. Among the donors, all were Caucasian adults who lived in Nashville, Tennessee. Using immunoSEQ multiplex PCR, the repertoire was profiled, and TCRdb retains in-frame clones only, with some absent. The sample includes approximately 1.9 million clones, 90% to 95% seen only once; the top ten take over 1.5%. As concerns this clone: Its target is not known.

The source of this sequence is a man younger than 30 in good health. Some clones in this sample may be carry-over from other donors' samples. The sequencing sample was made of naive CD8+ T cells from PBMCs. V is TRBV7-2 and J is TRBJ2-7; 9 bases line up with TRBD1. The CDR3 region has the DNA TGTGCCAGCAGCTGGGGGGGACAGGGCCCGGGCTACGAGCAGTACTTC. It specifies CASSWGGQGPGYEQYF. The full variable domain, in which reference TRBV7-2 and TRBJ2-7 provide the parts outside the CDR3, is GAGVSQSPSNKVTEKGKDVELRCDPISGHTALYWYRQSLGQGLEFLIYFQGNSAPDKSGLPSDRFSAERTGGSVSTLTIQRTQQEDSAVYLCASSWGGQGPGYEQYFGPGTRLTVT.